The T cell receptor (beta chain) described here comes from a study of siplizumab effects on memory and regulatory T cells. Germline V CDR1 and CDR2: MNHEY, SMNVEV (reference sequence). There are 15 residues in the CDR3. Trimming removed 6 bases at V and 2 bases at J, with 17 bases between. As regards this clone: Its antigen remains unidentified.

Study conclusions and caveats: Roughly 75-96% of proliferating clones (CD4+ or CD8+) could not be assigned a naive or memory phenotype. Memory cells seemed less diverse than naive T cells, which also seemed major contributors to the alloresponse. Researchers did not confirm the suppressive function of proliferating Tregs from siplizumab cultures.

Per individual sample, about 100,000 TCR templates were assayed. The assay was immunoSEQ multiplex PCR, and TCRdb's table has in-frame clones only and misses some. Of some 100,000 clones in the sample, 95% to 97% were seen once. The gene calls are TRBV27 and TRBJ2-7, with D perhaps given as TRBD1 or TRBD2 (6 bases each). The receptor was derived from a human donor in good health. Sequenced input: naive CD4+ T cells sorted from blood. CDR3 nucleotide sequence: TGTGCCAGCAGATACCAACAGGGACTGACCTACGAGCAGTACTTC. Translated, it gives CASRYQQGLTYEQYF.